This TCR beta chain derives from a study of cytomegalovirus exposure and HLA in healthy donors. Study-level results: With later analysis, a missense DCLRE1C variant became linked to TCR beta V- and J-gene trimming.

As to this clone: The target antigen is unknown.

PCR amplification relied on 60 Vbeta primers (plus 13 Jbeta primers). Some clones are missing from TCRdb's copy, which holds only in-frame ones; the method was immunoSEQ multiplex PCR. The sample lists 250,000 to 300,000 clones; about 83% were seen once. The CDR3 has 18 residues. Trimming at V came to 5 bases and at J to 0 bases, leaving 13 bases not matched to a gene. Germline values: CDR1 SGHNT, CDR2 YENEEA. Sequencing was done on a sample of PBMCs. The genes are TRBV11-3 and TRBJ1-5; 7 bases line up with TRBD1. The TCR originated in a woman aged 35 to 49 in good health and CMV-seropositive. CDR3 amino acids: CASSPRQGWDGSNQPQHF. The DNA of the CDR3 is TGTGCCAGCAGCCCTCGACAGGGCTGGGATGGTAGCAATCAGCCCCAGCATTTT.